The present entry profiles one T cell receptor (beta chain) with its context. The sample originates from a study of graft-versus-host responses after intestinal transplantation. At the level of the study: Tacrolimus and steroids were given for two to four years to all recipients after anti-thymocyte globulin induction.

Clones were read by immunoSEQ multiplex PCR, and TCRdb kept only the in-frame ones, dropping some. The sample includes tens of thousands of clones, 80% to 90% seen only once; the top ten take 5% to 5.5%. The sample consisted of PBMCs, taken about 69 days after intestinal transplantation. This clonotype originated in a human patient who received an intestinal transplant, so some T cells may come from the graft donor.

The CDR3: CSPPGTGKQPQHF. The DNA for the CDR3 is TGCAGCCCCCCCGGGACAGGGAAACAGCCCCAGCATTTT. The chain uses TRBV29-1 and TRBJ1-5, with 9 nucleotides matching TRBD1. V was pared by 8 bases and J by 7 bases, with 9 bases of the junction left unmatched. The CDR3 is 13 residues long. Germline V gene sequence: CDR1 SQVTM, CDR2 ANQGSEA.